These 25 T cell receptor beta chains originate from one sample sequenced in a study of post-analysis software for immune sequencing data. Notes on the study in general: Higher frequency in patients than in controls was seen for five TRBV segments, with TRBV5-6, TRBV5-1 and TRBV20-1 among them.

Unique-molecular-identifier-tagged TCR beta cDNA libraries were used. TCRdb itself ran the PCR reads through MiXCR, one entry per CDR3 protein. The table records hundreds of thousands of distinct CDR3 sequences, roughly a third of them present only once. The antigens for these receptors are not known. Sequences were obtained from blood. The receptors shown here come from a girl aged 5-17 years with multiple sclerosis.

This clonotype was detected ten times or more. The CDR3 sequence: CSARLDRANTGELFF. CDR3 nucleotides: TGCAGTGCCCGTCTGGACAGGGCGAACACCGGGGAGCTGTTTTTT. This chain connects TRBV20-1 to TRBJ2-2, with 8 bases matching TRBD1. V shed 6 bases and J 0 bases; nucleotides not matched to a gene: 6. The CDR3 contains 15 residues. Looked up from germline, CDR1 is DFQATT and CDR2 is SNEGSKA (reference sequence).

This clonotype has a handful of counts. The chain recombines TRBV5-1 with TRBJ1-6; D is ambiguous. Germline V lookup: CDR1 SGHRS, CDR2 YFSETQ. This CDR3 is 14 amino acids long. V gave up 4 bases and J gave up 9 bases, with 14 bases separating them. The CDR3 DNA reads TGCGCCAGCAGCCCTGCCGCAGTTAGTTCACCCCTCCACTTT. Its protein product is CASSPAAVSSPLHF.

The rearrangement links TRBV27 to TRBJ2-2; 8 bases are a match to TRBD1. Trimming removed 3 bases from V and 1 base from J; junction bases left unmatched: 4. CDR1 MNHEY and CDR2 SMNVEV come from the germline V gene (reference sequence). The CDR3 runs 16 residues. CDR3 nucleotide sequence: TGTGCCAGCAGTTTGGGACAGGCTATGAACACCGGGGAGCTGTTTTTT. This sequence encodes CASSLGQAMNTGELFF.

This clonotype has ten or more counts. This chain links TRBV6-6 with TRBJ1-2, with D tentatively TRBD1 (6 bases). CDR1 MNHNY and CDR2 SVGAGI come from the germline V gene (reference sequence). This CDR3 comprises 15 residues. Trimming took off 1 base at V and 3 bases at J, with 12 bases between the two ends. The CDR3 bases are TGTGCCAGCAGTTACTACAGGGTAACCTACTATGGCTACACCTTC. It yields the protein CASSYYRVTYYGYTF.

The chain employs TRBV3-1 and TRBJ2-1, with D hard to call. Germline CDR1 and CDR2: LGHDT and YNNKEL (reference sequence). V gave up 4 bases and J gave up 13 bases, with 20 bases separating them. This CDR3 is built from 14 residues. The CDR3 loop is CASSLTTVQETQFF. CDR3 nucleotide sequence: TGTGCCAGCAGCCTCACCACGGTCCAAGAGACCCAGTTCTTC.

The V and J genes are TRBV20-1 and TRBJ1-2, with D perhaps TRBD1 (5 bases). V dropped 4 bases and J dropped 0 bases, with 15 bases sitting between them. CDR3 length: 15 amino acids. Germline V gives CDR1 DFQATT, CDR2 SNEGSKA (reference sequence). The CDR3 sequence: CSATNRDGSNYGYTF. CDR3 coding DNA: TGCAGTGCTACCAACCGGGACGGGTCTAACTATGGCTACACCTTC.

The rearrangement joins TRBV20-1 to TRBJ2-7; D may correspond to TRBD1 or TRBD2 (6 bases each). The length of the CDR3 is 13 residues. V was clipped by 5 bases and J by 6 bases, with 17 bases between them. Germline assignment: CDR1 DFQATT and CDR2 SNEGSKA (reference sequence). The CDR3 is CSAAEGGEGEQYF. The CDR3 coding sequence is TGCAGTGCTGCCGAGGGGGGCGAGGGCGAGCAGTACTTC.

This clonotype has at least ten counts. V is TRBV27 and J is TRBJ2-4; TRBD1 might be the D (6 bases). This CDR3 spans 14 amino acids. The V end lost 3 bases, the J end lost 3 bases, and 9 bases lay between the germline ends. Germline V gives CDR1 MNHEY, CDR2 SMNVEV (reference sequence). CDR3 sequence reads: CASSFQGIKNIQYF. CDR3 nucleotide sequence: TGTGCCAGCAGTTTTCAGGGGATCAAAAACATTCAGTACTTC.

This clonotype came up a few times. The rearrangement uses TRBV18 and TRBJ1-6; D is unresolved. This CDR3 region has 12 residues. V lost 6 bases and J lost 7, with 7 bases in between. Germline assignment: CDR1 KGHSH and CDR2 LQKENI. Here the CDR3 reads CASSQANSPLHF. Here the CDR3 DNA reads TGTGCCAGCTCCCAGGCCAATTCACCCCTCCACTTT.

The genes are TRBV5-1 and TRBJ1-2; 7 bases are a match to TRBD1. This CDR3 comprises 17 residues. Germline assignment: CDR1 SGHRS and CDR2 YFSETQ. J lost 5 bases, V lost 1 base, and 14 bases had no gene match. DNA for the CDR3: TGCGCCAGCAGCTTGTCAGCTAAGAGGGGGCGAGGGTATGGCTACACCTTC. It codes for CASSLSAKRGRGYGYTF. Using reference TRBV5-1 and TRBJ1-2 for the parts outside the CDR3, the full variable domain is KAGVTQTPRYLIKTRGQQVTLSCSPISGHRSVSWYQQTPGQGLQFLFEYFSETQRNKGNFPGRFSGRQFSNSRSEMNVSTLELGDSALYLCASSLSAKRGRGYGYTFGSGTRLTVV.

This clonotype was recorded at least ten times. This chain joins TRBV7-2 and TRBJ2-5, with a weak D call TRBD2 (5 bases). The length of the CDR3 is 13 residues. Germline V gene data show CDR1 as SGHTA and CDR2 as FQGNSA. Between the trimmed V and J ends, which lost 4 bases and 3 bases, there was a span of 9 bases. CDR3 residues: CASSSRGEETQYF. The CDR3 nucleotides are TGTGCCAGCAGCTCCCGGGGAGAAGAGACCCAGTACTTC. The variable domain in full, with the rest retrieved from reference TRBV7-2 and TRBJ2-5, is GAGVSQSPSNKVTEKGKDVELRCDPISGHTALYWYRQSLGQGLEFLIYFQGNSAPDKSGLPSDRFSAERTGGSVSTLTIQRTQQEDSAVYLCASSSRGEETQYFGPGTRLLVL.

This clonotype was counted between two and nine times. The chain recombines TRBV6-2 or TRBV6-3 with TRBJ1-4; D call uncertain. Trimming took 0 bases from V and 14 from J, leaving 13 bases between them. The CDR3 is 13 residues long. Per germline, CDR1 MNHEY and CDR2 SVGEGT. CDR3 sequence (DNA): TGTGCCAGCAGTTACTCACCGGCAAGGTATCTGTTTTTT. Translation gives CASSYSPARYLFF.

The rearrangement uses TRBV2 and TRBJ1-2, with D uncertain. This CDR3 spans 14 amino acids. Germline lookup yields CDR1 SNHLY and CDR2 FYNNEI. Trimming cost V 3 bases and J 2 bases, with 10 bases left between them. CDR3 coding DNA: TGTGCCAGCAGTGATGATGGAGGGAACTATGGCTACACCTTC. Its translation: CASSDDGGNYGYTF.

There are many counts of this clonotype. The chain couples TRBV3-1 to TRBJ2-1; 14 bases are a match to TRBD2. The V gene end was trimmed by 3 bases and the J gene end by 3 bases; junction bases not matched to a gene: 13. CDR1 is LGHDT, CDR2 YNNKEL, per germline (reference sequence). This CDR3 is built from 20 residues. CDR3 coding DNA: TGTGCCAGCAGCCAGGATCACCCGGGACTAGCGGGAGTGGTCTACAATGAGCAGTTCTTC. Translating it yields CASSQDHPGLAGVVYNEQFF.

This clonotype was observed at least ten times. The CDR3 coding sequence is TGTGCCAGCAGCCCCTCGACAGGATACACTGAAGCTTTCTTT. This translates into CASSPSTGYTEAFF. The rearrangement uses TRBV7-9 and TRBJ1-1; perhaps TRBD1 as D (6 bases). Trimming took 5 bases from V and 3 from J, leaving 13 bases between them. Germline values: CDR1 SEHNR, CDR2 FQNEAQ (reference sequence). The CDR3 spans 14 residues.

Concerning this clonotype itself: One end of the junction is discordant with germline, which a read error may explain. This chain uses TRBV6-1 with TRBJ1-2; 7 bases line up with TRBD1. Germline CDR1 and CDR2: MNHNS and SASEGT. The CDR3 covers 15 residues. The CDR3 sequence is CASSPAGGGGYGCTF. For the CDR3, the DNA is TGTGCCAGCAGCCCCGCTGGAGGGGGCGGCTATGGCTGCACCTTC.

This rearrangement joins TRBV12-3 or TRBV12-4 to TRBJ2-7; TRBD2 aligns across 8 bases. This CDR3 comprises 13 residues. V was clipped by 4 bases and J by 4 bases; unmatched bases: 3. The CDR3 protein is CASSYGGDYEQYF. As DNA, the CDR3 is TGTGCCAGCAGTTACGGGGGGGATTACGAGCAGTACTTC.

With regard to this clonotype: A much larger clone differs by one base, so this may be a read error. This chain links TRBV6-6 with TRBJ2-5, with no clear D. The CDR3 has 12 residues. CDR1 is MNHNY, CDR2 SVGAGI, per germline (reference sequence). In DNA form, the CDR3 reads TGTGCCGGCAGTTACTCGCAAGAGACCCAGTACTTC. Its protein product is CAGSYSQETQYF.

Remarks on this clonotype: A junction end diverges from the germline sequence, so it may reflect a read error. V is TRBV5-1 and J is TRBJ2-1; D possibly corresponds to TRBD2 (6 bases). This CDR3 has 15 residues. In germline, CDR1 is SGHRS, CDR2 YFSETQ. The CDR3 here is CASSLIGDSYNGQFF. DNA for the CDR3: TGCGCCAGCAGCTTAATAGGGGACTCCTACAATGGGCAGTTCTTC.

This clonotype has at least ten counts. The chain recombines TRBV3-1 with TRBJ1-5; D gene ambiguous. V was clipped by 2 bases and J by 4 bases, with 9 bases between them. Germline assignment: CDR1 LGHDT and CDR2 YNNKEL (reference sequence). This CDR3 comprises 14 residues. For the CDR3, the DNA is TGTGCCAGCAGCCAAAAACCGGGTAATCAGCCCCAGCATTTT. It is translated as CASSQKPGNQPQHF.

A word on this clonotype: With a much larger clone just one base away, this may be a read error. The rearrangement joins TRBV20-1 to TRBJ2-3; D gene unclear. Germline V gene lookup returns CDR1 DFQATT and CDR2 SNEGSKA (reference sequence). The CDR3 contains 13 residues. The germline V and J ends were trimmed by 5 bases and 4 bases, with 13 bases remaining between them. In DNA, the CDR3 is TGCAGTGCTCTTCTTCGTGCGGCAGATACGCAGTATTTT. Protein product: CSALLRAADTQYF.

The chain couples TRBV14 to TRBJ2-1; D call uncertain. V was shortened by 2 bases and J by 4 bases, with 9 bases between the two germline ends. Germline loops: CDR1 SGHDN, CDR2 FVKESK. CDR3 length: 14 amino acids. DNA for the CDR3: TGTGCCAGCAGCCAAATAGAACTGTACAATGAGCAGTTCTTC. It translates to CASSQIELYNEQFF. Using reference TRBV14 and TRBJ2-1 for the parts outside the CDR3, the full variable domain is EAGVTQFPSHSVIEKGQTVTLRCDPISGHDNLYWYRRVMGKEIKFLLHFVKESKQDESGMPNNRFLAERTGGTYSTLKVQPAELEDSGVYFCASSQIELYNEQFFGPGTRLTVL.

As regards this clonotype: A read error is possible here, since a much larger clone lies one base away. The rearrangement links TRBV4-1 to TRBJ1-4, with D possibly TRBD1 on 6 matching bases. The CDR3 length is 16 residues. Germline V lookup: CDR1 MGHRA, CDR2 YSYEKL. V lost 2 bases and J lost 7, with 17 bases in between. CDR3 sequence (DNA): TGCGCCAGCAGCCAAAGTTTCGCAGGGGCGGGTGAAAAACTGTTTTTT. The encoded protein is CASSQSFAGAGEKLFF.

The V call is TRBV19, the J call TRBJ1-5, with no clear D. Germline V gene lookup returns CDR1 LNHDA and CDR2 SQIVND (reference sequence). The CDR3 is 14 residues long. V was pared by 3 bases and J by 3 bases, with 9 bases between. CDR3 loop: CASSMGRPNQPQHF. CDR3 nucleotides: TGTGCCAGTAGTATGGGCAGACCCAATCAGCCCCAGCATTTT.

This chain joins TRBV2 and TRBJ1-4; D unresolved. V gave up 6 bases and J gave up 7 bases, with 15 bases separating them. The germline V gene encodes CDR1 SNHLY and CDR2 FYNNEI. The CDR3 totals 14 residues. For the CDR3, the DNA is TGTGCCAGCAGCCCCATCGGGCGGGGTGAAAAACTGTTTTTT. Translated, it gives CASSPIGRGEKLFF.